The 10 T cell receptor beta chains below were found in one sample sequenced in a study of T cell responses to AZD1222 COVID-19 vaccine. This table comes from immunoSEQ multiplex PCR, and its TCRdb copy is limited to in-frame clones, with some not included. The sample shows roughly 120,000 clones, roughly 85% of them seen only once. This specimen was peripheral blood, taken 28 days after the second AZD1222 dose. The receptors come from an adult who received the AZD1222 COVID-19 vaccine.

The chain's CDR3 is CASSRTGTKDSYEQYF. The CDR3 coding sequence is TGTGCCAGCAGTAGAACCGGGACAAAGGATTCCTACGAGCAGTACTTC. The chain is built from TRBV6-6 and TRBJ2-7; tentatively, D is TRBD1 (6 bases). Germline values: CDR1 MNHNY, CDR2 SVGAGI (reference sequence). The CDR3 runs 16 residues. Trimming cost V 5 bases and J 1 base, with 18 bases left between them.

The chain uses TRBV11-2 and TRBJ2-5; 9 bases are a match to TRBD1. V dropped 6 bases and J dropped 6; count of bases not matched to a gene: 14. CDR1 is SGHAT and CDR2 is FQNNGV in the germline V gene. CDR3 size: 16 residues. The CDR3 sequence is CASSRTGTGLGKTQYF. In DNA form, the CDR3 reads TGTGCCAGCAGTCGCACCGGGACAGGGCTCGGAAAGACCCAGTACTTC.

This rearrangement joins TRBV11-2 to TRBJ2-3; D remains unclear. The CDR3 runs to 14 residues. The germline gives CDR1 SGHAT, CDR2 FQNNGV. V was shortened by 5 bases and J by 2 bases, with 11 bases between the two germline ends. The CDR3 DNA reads TGTGCCAGCAGCCGAACCCAGTTCACAGATACGCAGTATTTT. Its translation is CASSRTQFTDTQYF. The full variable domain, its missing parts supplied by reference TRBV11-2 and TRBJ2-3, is EAGVAQSPRYKIIEKRQSVAFWCNPISGHATLYWYQQILGQGPKLLIQFQNNGVVDDSQLPKDRFSAERLKGVDSTLKIQPAKLEDSAVYLCASSRTQFTDTQYFGPGTRLTVL.

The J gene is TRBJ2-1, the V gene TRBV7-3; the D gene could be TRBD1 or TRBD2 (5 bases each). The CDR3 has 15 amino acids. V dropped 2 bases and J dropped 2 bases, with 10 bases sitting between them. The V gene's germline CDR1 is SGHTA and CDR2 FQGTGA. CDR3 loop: CASSLGDPAYNEQFF. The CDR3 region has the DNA TGTGCCAGCAGCTTAGGGGACCCAGCCTACAATGAGCAGTTCTTC. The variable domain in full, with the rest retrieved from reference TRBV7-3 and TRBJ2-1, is GAGVSQTPSNKVTEKGKYVELRCDPISGHTALYWYRQSLGQGPEFLIYFQGTGAADDSGLPNDRFFAVRPEGSVSTLKIQRTERGDSAVYLCASSLGDPAYNEQFFGPGTRLTVL.

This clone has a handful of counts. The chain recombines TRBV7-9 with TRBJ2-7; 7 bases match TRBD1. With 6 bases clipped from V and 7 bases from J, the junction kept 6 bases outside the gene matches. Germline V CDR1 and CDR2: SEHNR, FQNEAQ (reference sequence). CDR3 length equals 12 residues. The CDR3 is CASSPTGWEQYF. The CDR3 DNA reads TGTGCCAGCAGTCCGACAGGGTGGGAGCAGTACTTC.

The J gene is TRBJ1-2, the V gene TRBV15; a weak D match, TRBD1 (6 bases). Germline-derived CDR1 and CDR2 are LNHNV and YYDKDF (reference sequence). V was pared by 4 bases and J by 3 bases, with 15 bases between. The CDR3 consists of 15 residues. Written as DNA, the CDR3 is TGTGCCACCAGCACAGACAGGTTTGGGGACTATGGCTACACCTTC. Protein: CATSTDRFGDYGYTF.

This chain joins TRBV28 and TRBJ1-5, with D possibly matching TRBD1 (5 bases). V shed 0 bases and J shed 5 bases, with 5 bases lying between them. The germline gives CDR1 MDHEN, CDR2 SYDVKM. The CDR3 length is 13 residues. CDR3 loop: CASSLWGDQPQHF. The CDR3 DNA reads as TGTGCCAGCAGTTTATGGGGGGATCAGCCCCAGCATTTT.

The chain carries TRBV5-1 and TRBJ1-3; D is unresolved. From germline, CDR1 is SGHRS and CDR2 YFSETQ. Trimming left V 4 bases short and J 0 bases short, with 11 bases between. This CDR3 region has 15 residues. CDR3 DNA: TGCGCCAGCAGCACGCACAGCGCCTCTGGAAACACCATATATTTT. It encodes CASSTHSASGNTIYF.

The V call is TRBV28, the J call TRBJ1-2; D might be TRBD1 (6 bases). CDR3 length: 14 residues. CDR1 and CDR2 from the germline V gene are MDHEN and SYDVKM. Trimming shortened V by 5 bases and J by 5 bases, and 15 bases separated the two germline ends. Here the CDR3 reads CASSTRTAGYGYTF. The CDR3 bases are TGTGCCAGCAGTACCCGGACAGCGGGATATGGCTACACCTTC.

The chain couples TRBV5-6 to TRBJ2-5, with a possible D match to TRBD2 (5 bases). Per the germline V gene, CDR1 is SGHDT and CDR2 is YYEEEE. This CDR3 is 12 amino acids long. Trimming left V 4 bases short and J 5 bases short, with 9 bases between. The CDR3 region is CASSPRRETQYF. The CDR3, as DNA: TGTGCCAGCAGCCCTAGGAGGGAGACCCAGTACTTC.